The T cell receptor (beta chain) under discussion was sequenced for a study of T cell responses to AZD1222 COVID-19 vaccine (TCRdb year 2021). Turning to the overall study: A total of under 250 trial participants underwent TCR sequencing, of whom 200 to 220 had received two doses of AZD1222 and 26 had received two doses of the MenACWY control vaccine. Trial participants were enrolled into age subgroups of 18-55, 56-69 and 70-plus years, which contained roughly 150, 30 and 60 TCR-sequenced participants, respectively.

The germline V gene (reference sequence) yields LNHDA for CDR1 and SQIVND for CDR2. Clipping removes 3 bases from V and 3 bases from J, with 5 as the unmatched junction base count. Taken from cysteine to phenylalanine, the CDR3 has 15 residues. The retained sequence is limited to the CDR3, 45 bases, with the frame set at the first base. To note about this clone: The antigen it recognizes is unknown. No base-level quality is on record; no much larger clone is a single base apart.

This specimen's time point label, interpreted: about 28 days (+/-7) after the second vaccine dose. AZD1222 recipients given second doses at about 4 weeks or at about 12 weeks were pooled, since spike-specific TCR depth and breadth were not found to differ between the two schedules. Vaccinee samples came from UK trials COV001 and COV002, including a single-blind randomized controlled phase 2/3 trial of AZD1222 (ChAdOx1 nCoV-19) in healthy adults. Trial participant PBMC samples were collected at day 0 and day 28 after the second dose for TCRbeta chain sequencing. General conclusions and limits of the study: Conclusions about previously exposed vaccinees are limited, since just five or six AZD1222 recipients were seropositive for SARS-CoV-2 at baseline. Nearly half of unique spike-specific TCRs reportedly recognized epitopes outside regions mutated in the B.1.351 and B.1.1.7 variants. Because no day 14 peak-response samples were available, repertoires were characterized only after the peak T cell response. The 56-69-year group was small, and its depth increase did not reach significance, likely because of low power. Spike-specific TCR breadth and depth rose significantly after two AZD1222 doses compared with day 0 and with MenACWY recipients. The vaccine-associated CD4 TCRs covered the entire spike protein, and the dominant responses fell in regions 160-218 and 743-854. Participants were mostly white British and included more females than males, and it was suggested by the authors that clonal diversity may have been underestimated.

The CDR3 regions of human TCRbeta chains were analyzed by immunosequencing. The paper's data handling went like this. Repertoire TCRs were checked for matches against a reference library of SARS-CoV-2-specific TCRs that had been generated using the MIRA antigen-specificity platform. Breadth was defined as the fraction of unique TCRs that were SARS-CoV-2-associated, and depth was defined as the fraction of total T cells that were SARS-CoV-2-associated. Using the MIRA data, each spike-specific TCR was mapped to the spike region that the TCR reacts to and placed in a CD4 or CD8 class. Log10-transformed breadth and depth values were compared by one-way ANOVA with Sidak's multiple comparisons tests. TCRdb took this table from immuneACCESS and kept in-frame rearrangements with V and J called. Such tables lack part of the clones; where checked against another copy, unresolved V genes explain under half of the gap, and the rest is unexplained. D and trimming were read from the DNA, whereas the V and J calls and clone size are those reported in that table. For this sample there are roughly 150,000 clones; around 91% appear just once. Less than 6.5% of the sample is held by the ten biggest clonotypes.

The material was peripheral blood, obtained 28 days after the second AZD1222 dose. The clonotype was recovered from an adult who received the AZD1222 COVID-19 vaccine. The sequence is built from TRBV19 and TRBJ2-7; 10 junctional bases match TRBD2. Here the CDR3 is given as CASSISSGGYYEQYF. The DNA sequence follows: TGTGCCAGTAGTATTTCTAGCGGGGGATACTACGAGCAGTACTTC.